This T cell receptor (beta chain) emerged from a study of post-analysis software for immune sequencing data. Unique molecular identifiers were built into the TCR beta cDNA libraries. Starting from approximately 1 to 10 million T cells, the study yielded about half a million cDNA molecules. Each CDR3 protein is one row after TCRdb ran MiXCR on the PCR reads. In the table there are some 890,000 distinct CDR3 sequences, 53% of which are singletons. Germline V CDR1 and CDR2: SGHRS, YFSETQ. The CDR3 loop spans 15 amino acids. Germline trimming cut 0 bases from V and 2 bases from J; bases unmatched to any gene: 2. Study outcomes and limitations: TRBV5-6, TRBV5-1 and TRBV20-1 belonged to a set of a few TRBV segments that were more frequent in patients than controls.

Of note for this clonotype: Its antigen is not identified.

The chain joins TRBV5-1 to TRBJ2-3; 8 bases are a match to TRBD1. The sequence was obtained from a girl aged 5-17 years with multiple sclerosis. The specimen sequenced was blood. The CDR3 sequence: CASSLGQGNTDTQYF. The DNA of the CDR3 is TGCGCCAGCAGCTTGGGACAGGGGAACACAGATACGCAGTATTTT.